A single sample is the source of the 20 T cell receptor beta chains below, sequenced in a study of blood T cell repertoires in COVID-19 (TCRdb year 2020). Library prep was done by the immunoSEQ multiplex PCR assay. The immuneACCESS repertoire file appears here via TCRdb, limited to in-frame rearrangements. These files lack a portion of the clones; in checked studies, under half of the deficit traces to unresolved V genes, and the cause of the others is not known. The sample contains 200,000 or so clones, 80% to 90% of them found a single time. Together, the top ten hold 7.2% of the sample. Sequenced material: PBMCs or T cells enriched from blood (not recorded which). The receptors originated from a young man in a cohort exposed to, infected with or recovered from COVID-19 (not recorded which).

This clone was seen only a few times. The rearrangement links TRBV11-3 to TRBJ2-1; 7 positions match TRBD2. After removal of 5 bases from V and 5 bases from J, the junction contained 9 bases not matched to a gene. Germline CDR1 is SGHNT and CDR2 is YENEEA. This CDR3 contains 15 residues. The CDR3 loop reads CASSPEAGAHNEQFF. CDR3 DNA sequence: TGTGCCAGCAGCCCAGAGGCGGGAGCCCACAATGAGCAGTTCTTC. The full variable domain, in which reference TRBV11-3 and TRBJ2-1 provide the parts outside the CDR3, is EAGVVQSPRYKIIEKKQPVAFWCNPISGHNTLYWYLQNLGQGPELLIRYENEEAVDDSQLPKDRFSAERLKGVDSTLKIQPAELGDSAVYLCASSPEAGAHNEQFFGPGTRLTVL.

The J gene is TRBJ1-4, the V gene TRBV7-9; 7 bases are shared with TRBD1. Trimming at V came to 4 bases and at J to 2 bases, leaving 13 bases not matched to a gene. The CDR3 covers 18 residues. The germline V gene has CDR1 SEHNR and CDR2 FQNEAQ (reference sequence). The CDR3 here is CASSSRTGKGTTNEKLFF. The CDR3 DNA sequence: TGTGCCAGCAGCTCTAGGACAGGAAAAGGGACCACTAATGAAAAACTGTTTTTT.

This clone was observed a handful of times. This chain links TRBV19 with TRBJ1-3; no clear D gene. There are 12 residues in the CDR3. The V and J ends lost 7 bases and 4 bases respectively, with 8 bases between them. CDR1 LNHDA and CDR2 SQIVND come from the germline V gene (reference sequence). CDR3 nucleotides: TGTGCCAGTACGTCCCCCGGAAACACCATATATTTT. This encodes CASTSPGNTIYF. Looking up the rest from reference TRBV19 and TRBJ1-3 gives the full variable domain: DGGITQSPKYLFRKEGQNVTLSCEQNLNHDAMYWYRQDPGQGLRLIYYSQIVNDFQKGDIAEGYSVSREKKESFPLTVTSAQKNPTAFYLCASTSPGNTIYFGEGSWLTVV.

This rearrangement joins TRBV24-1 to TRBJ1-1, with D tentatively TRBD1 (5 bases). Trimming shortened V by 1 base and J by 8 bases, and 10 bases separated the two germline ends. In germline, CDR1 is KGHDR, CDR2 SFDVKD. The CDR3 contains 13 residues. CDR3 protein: CATSDFRGTEAFF. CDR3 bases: TGTGCCACCAGTGATTTTCGGGGGACGGAAGCTTTCTTT.

The CDR3 DNA is TGTGCCAGCAGTCTTATTACTAGCGGGAGTTCCAATGAGCAGTTCTTC. It specifies CASSLITSGSSNEQFF. V and J are TRBV7-8 and TRBJ2-1, with 11 nucleotides matching TRBD2. The CDR3 totals 16 residues. Losses at the gene ends were 6 bases for V and 6 bases for J; bases not matched to a gene: 10. The germline V gene has CDR1 SGHVS and CDR2 FQNEAQ.

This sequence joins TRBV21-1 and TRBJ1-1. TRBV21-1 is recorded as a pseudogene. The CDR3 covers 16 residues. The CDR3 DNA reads TGTGCCAGCAGCAAAGAAGGCGGCCATTTTGACACTGAAGCTTTCTTT. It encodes CASSKEGGHFDTEAFF.

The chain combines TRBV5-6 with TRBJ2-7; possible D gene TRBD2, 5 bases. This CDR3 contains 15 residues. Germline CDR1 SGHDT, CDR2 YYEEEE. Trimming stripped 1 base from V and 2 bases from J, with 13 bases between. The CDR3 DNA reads TGTGCCAGCAGCTTGTTGCTAGCTCCTACCTACGAGCAGTACTTC. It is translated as CASSLLLAPTYEQYF.

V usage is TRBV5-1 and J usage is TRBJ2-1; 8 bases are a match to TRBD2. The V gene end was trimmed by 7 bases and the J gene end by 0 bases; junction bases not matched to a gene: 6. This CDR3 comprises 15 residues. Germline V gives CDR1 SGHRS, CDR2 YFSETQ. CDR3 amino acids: CASDSSGNSYNEQFF. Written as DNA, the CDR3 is TGCGCCAGCGACAGTAGCGGGAACTCCTACAATGAGCAGTTCTTC. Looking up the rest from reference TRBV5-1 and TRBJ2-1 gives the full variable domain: KAGVTQTPRYLIKTRGQQVTLSCSPISGHRSVSWYQQTPGQGLQFLFEYFSETQRNKGNFPGRFSGRQFSNSRSEMNVSTLELGDSALYLCASDSSGNSYNEQFFGPGTRLTVL.

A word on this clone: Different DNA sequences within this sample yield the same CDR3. The CDR3 protein is CASSLDRGSYNEQFF. In DNA form, the CDR3 reads TGTGCCAGCAGCTTGGACAGGGGATCCTACAATGAGCAGTTCTTC. This chain uses TRBV5-5 with TRBJ2-1; 7 bases fit TRBD1. The CDR3 is 15 amino acids. Trimming took 0 bases from V and 1 from J; bases not matched to a gene: 1. Per the germline V gene, CDR1 is SGHKS and CDR2 is YYEKEE (reference sequence).

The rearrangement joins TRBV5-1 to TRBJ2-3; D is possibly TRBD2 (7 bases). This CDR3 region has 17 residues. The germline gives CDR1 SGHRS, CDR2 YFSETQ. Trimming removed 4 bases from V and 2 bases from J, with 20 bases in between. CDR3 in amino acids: CASSPRGKGGFTDTQYF. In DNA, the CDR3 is TGCGCCAGCAGCCCTAGGGGGAAGGGAGGGTTCACAGATACGCAGTATTTT. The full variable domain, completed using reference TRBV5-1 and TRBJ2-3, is KAGVTQTPRYLIKTRGQQVTLSCSPISGHRSVSWYQQTPGQGLQFLFEYFSETQRNKGNFPGRFSGRQFSNSRSEMNVSTLELGDSALYLCASSPRGKGGFTDTQYFGPGTRLTVL.

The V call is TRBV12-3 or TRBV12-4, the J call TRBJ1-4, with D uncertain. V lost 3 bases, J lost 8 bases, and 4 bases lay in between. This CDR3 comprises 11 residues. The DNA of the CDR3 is TGTGCCAGCAGTTTGGGCGAAAAACTGTTTTTT. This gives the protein CASSLGEKLFF.

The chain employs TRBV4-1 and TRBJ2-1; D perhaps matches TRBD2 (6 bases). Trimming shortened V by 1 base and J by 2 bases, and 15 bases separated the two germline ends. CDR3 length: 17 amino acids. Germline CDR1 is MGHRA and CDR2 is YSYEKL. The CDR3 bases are TGCGCCAGCAGCCAAGGGTGGGGAGGAGGTACCTACAATGAGCAGTTCTTC. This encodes CASSQGWGGGTYNEQFF.

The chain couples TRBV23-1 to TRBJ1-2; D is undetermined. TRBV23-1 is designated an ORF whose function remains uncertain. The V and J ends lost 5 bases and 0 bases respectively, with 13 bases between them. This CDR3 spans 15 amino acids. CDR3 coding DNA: TGCGCCAGCAGTGTTAAGACTCAAGCTAACTATGGCTACACCTTC. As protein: CASSVKTQANYGYTF.

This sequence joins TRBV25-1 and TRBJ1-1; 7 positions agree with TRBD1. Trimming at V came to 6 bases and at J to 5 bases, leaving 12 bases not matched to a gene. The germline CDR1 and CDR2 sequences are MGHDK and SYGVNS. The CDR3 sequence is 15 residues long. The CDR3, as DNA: TGTGCCAGCAGACCGGCAGGGGGAAGGAATACTGAAGCTTTCTTT. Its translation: CASRPAGGRNTEAFF.

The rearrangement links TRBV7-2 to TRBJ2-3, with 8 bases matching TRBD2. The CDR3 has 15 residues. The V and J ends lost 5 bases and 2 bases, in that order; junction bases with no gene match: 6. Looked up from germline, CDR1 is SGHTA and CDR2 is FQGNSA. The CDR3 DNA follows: TGTGCCAGCAGCCTACGGGGGGGATCCACAGATACGCAGTATTTT. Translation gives CASSLRGGSTDTQYF.

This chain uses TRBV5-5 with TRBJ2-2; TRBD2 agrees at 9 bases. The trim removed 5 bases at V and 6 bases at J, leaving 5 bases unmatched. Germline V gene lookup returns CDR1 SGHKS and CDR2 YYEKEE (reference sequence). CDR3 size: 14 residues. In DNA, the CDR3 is TGTGCCAGCAGTCTTAGCGGGAGTCCCGGGGAGCTGTTTTTT. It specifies CASSLSGSPGELFF.

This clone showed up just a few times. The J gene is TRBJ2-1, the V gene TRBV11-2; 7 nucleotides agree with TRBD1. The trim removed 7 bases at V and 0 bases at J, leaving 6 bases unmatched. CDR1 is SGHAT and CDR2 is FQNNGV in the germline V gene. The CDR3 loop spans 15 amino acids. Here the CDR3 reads CASNHRGRSYNEQFF. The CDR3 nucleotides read TGTGCCAGCAACCACAGGGGCCGCTCCTACAATGAGCAGTTCTTC.

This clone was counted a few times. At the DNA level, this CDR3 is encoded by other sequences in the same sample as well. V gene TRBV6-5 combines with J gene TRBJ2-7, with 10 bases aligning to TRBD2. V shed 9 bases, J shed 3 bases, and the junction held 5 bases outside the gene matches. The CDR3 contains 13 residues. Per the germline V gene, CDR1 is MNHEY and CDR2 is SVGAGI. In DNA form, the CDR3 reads TGTGCCAGTACCAAGCGGGAGGGCTACGAGCAGTACTTC. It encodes CASTKREGYEQYF.

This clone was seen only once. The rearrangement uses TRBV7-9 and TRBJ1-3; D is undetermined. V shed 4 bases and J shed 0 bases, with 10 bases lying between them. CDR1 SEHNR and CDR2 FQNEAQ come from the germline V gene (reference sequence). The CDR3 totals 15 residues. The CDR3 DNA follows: TGTGCCAGCAGCTCCCTCACAATCTCTGGAAACACCATATATTTT. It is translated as CASSSLTISGNTIYF.

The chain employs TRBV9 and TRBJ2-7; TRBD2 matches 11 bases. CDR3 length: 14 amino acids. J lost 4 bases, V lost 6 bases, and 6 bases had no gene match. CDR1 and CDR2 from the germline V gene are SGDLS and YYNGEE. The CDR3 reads CASTPGTSGYEQYF. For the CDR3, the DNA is TGTGCCAGCACCCCCGGGACTAGCGGTTACGAGCAGTACTTC. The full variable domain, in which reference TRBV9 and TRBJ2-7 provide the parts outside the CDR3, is DSGVTQTPKHLITATGQRVTLRCSPRSGDLSVYWYQQSLDQGLQFLIQYYNGEERAKGNILERFSAQQFPDLHSELNLSSLELGDSALYFCASTPGTSGYEQYFGPGTRLTVT.